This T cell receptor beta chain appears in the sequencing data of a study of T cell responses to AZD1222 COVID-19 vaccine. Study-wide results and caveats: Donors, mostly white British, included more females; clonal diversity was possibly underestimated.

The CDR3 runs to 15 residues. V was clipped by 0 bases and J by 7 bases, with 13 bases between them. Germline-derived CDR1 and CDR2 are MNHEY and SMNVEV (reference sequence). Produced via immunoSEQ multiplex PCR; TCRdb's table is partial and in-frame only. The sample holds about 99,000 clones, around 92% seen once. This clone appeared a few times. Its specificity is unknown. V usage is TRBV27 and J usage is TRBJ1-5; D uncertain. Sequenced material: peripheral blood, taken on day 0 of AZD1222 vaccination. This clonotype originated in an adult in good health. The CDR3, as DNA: TGTGCCAGCAGTTTATCGACCCCCCCGGGGCAGCCCCAGCATTTT. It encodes CASSLSTPPGQPQHF.